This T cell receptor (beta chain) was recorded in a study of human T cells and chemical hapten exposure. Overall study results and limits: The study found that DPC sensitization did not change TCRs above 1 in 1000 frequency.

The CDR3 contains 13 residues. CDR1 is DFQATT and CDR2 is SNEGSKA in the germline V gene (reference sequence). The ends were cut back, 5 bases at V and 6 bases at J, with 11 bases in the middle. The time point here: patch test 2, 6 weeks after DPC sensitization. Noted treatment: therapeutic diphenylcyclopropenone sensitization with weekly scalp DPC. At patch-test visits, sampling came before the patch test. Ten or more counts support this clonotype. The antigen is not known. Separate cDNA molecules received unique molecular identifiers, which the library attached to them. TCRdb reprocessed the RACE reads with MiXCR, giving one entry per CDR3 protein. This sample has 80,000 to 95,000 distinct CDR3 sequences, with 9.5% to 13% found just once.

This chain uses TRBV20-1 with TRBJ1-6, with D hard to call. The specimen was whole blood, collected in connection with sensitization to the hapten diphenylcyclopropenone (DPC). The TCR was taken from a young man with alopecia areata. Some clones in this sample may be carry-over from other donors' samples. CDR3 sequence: CSAARMINSPLHF. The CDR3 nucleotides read TGCAGTGCTGCCCGTATGATTAATTCACCCCTCCACTTT.